These T cell receptor beta chains were read from a single sample in a study of blood T cell repertoires in COVID-19. Assay: immunoSEQ multiplex PCR; the TCRdb copy retains only in-frame clones and omits some. This sample has more than 300,000 clones, with around nine tenths found just once. The material sequenced was PBMCs or T cells enriched from blood (not recorded which). The source of these receptors is a woman in her late teens or twenties who had recovered from COVID-19. CDR3s include the opening cysteine and the closing phenylalanine or tryptophan.

J gene,V gene,CDR3 protein
TRBJ2-7,TRBV4-2,CASSQRVLASGDYEQYF
TRBJ2-7,TRBV19,CASSLADSYEQYF
TRBJ1-4,TRBV29-1,CSVPGVGKLFF
TRBJ2-2,TRBV18,CASSPQNTGELFF
TRBJ2-2,TRBV7-9,CASSSPLRDGELFF
TRBJ1-5,TRBV6-6,CAGGGASSNQPQHF
TRBJ1-1,TRBV7-2,CASKTANTEAFF
TRBJ2-7,TRBV5-8,CASSPVYEQYF
TRBJ1-4,TRBV5-1,CASSSQDSLNEKLFF
TRBJ2-7,TRBV19,CASSLTLAGTYEQYF
TRBJ1-5,TRBV28,CASRVQGVWQPQHF
TRBJ2-7,TRBV6-5,CASSPFMGPYEQYF
TRBJ1-6,TRBV6-2/TRBV6-3,CASSGQGFSPLHF
TRBJ1-5,TRBV7-2,CASSTTHSNQPQHF
TRBJ1-6,TRBV7-9,CASSFQGSDSPLHF
TRBJ1-6,TRBV2,CASRDRDKVGSPLHF
TRBJ1-2,TRBV15,CATRDRDRYGYTF
TRBJ2-1,TRBV2,CASSDVEQFF
TRBJ1-2,TRBV5-1,CASSSEQGNYGYTF
TRBJ1-3,TRBV3-1/TRBV3-2,CASSHTGASSGNTIYF
TRBJ1-6,TRBV5-1,CASSLRQGASSPLHF
TRBJ2-7,TRBV7-2,CASTRSQGIGYEQYF
TRBJ1-2,TRBV5-4,CASSLSVLGDGYTF
TRBJ2-3,TRBV29-1,CSVRGGGFGSTDTQYF
TRBJ1-2,TRBV9,CASSAEPDRSYGYTF
TRBJ1-5,TRBV4-2,CASSQDDGAGQPQHF
TRBJ1-1,TRBV10-1,CASTYDLNAEAFF
TRBJ2-3,TRBV5-1,CASSSPGLAGGVSFGTDTQYF
TRBJ1-2,TRBV3-1/TRBV3-2,CASSQDLGPTYGYTF
TRBJ1-4,TRBV7-2,CASSYRTGNNEKLFF
TRBJ1-4,TRBV7-9,CASSFSEGATNEKLFF
TRBJ1-5,TRBV3-1/TRBV3-2,CASSLTGTGRIPQHF
TRBJ2-5,TRBV6-5,CASSSGQGQETQYF
TRBJ2-5,TRBV6-5,CASKIAGQQETQYF
TRBJ1-1,TRBV7-2,CASSTRQGWNTEAFF
TRBJ2-5,TRBV5-1,CASSLGLAGEQETQYF
TRBJ2-1,TRBV15,CATSREGTGGPYEQFF
TRBJ1-6,TRBV21-1,CASNGRGSEGHYNSPLHF
TRBJ1-1,TRBV6-2/TRBV6-3,CASSTTPQTEAFF
TRBJ2-5,TRBV7-6,CASSLPLAGYQETQYF
TRBJ1-2,TRBV24-1,CATNPRPGTGGNYGYTF
TRBJ2-1,TRBV7-3,CASSLTRTNSGGNEQFF
TRBJ1-4,TRBV9,CASSPHTTGTGGEKLFF
TRBJ1-2,TRBV4-1,CASSQVEAGDWGGYTF
TRBJ2-2,TRBV29-1,CSGDRGFGTGELFF
TRBJ2-1,TRBV7-2,CATGESSYNEQFF